These 25 T cell receptor beta chains originate from one sample sequenced in a study of cytomegalovirus exposure and HLA in healthy donors. The PCR ran on 60 Vbeta and 13 Jbeta primers. Sequencing was performed with immunoSEQ multiplex PCR; in TCRdb, only in-frame clones are kept and a portion is missing. This table holds 60,000 to 70,000 clones, 70% to 85% found once. The material sequenced was PBMCs. The source is a man aged 55-75 years in good health and CMV-seropositive.

The chain recombines TRBV5-1 with TRBJ2-3; weak D call: TRBD2 (7 bases). Germline V gene data show CDR1 as SGHRS and CDR2 as YFSETQ. The CDR3 runs to 15 residues. V dropped 0 bases and J dropped 11 bases, with 19 bases sitting between them. The CDR3 reads CASSLEFGGPDLQYF. The CDR3 DNA sequence: TGCGCCAGCAGCTTGGAATTCGGGGGGCCTGATTTGCAGTATTTT.

This chain connects TRBV5-1 to TRBJ1-4, with 10 bases fitting TRBD1. This CDR3 comprises 15 residues. The ends lost 4 bases at V and 7 bases at J; junction bases unmatched: 7. From germline, CDR1 is SGHRS and CDR2 YFSETQ. DNA of the CDR3: TGCGCCAGCAGCCGCGACGGGACAGGGGTTGAAAAACTGTTTTTT. It yields the protein CASSRDGTGVEKLFF.

This chain links TRBV5-1 with TRBJ2-2; D might be TRBD1 (5 bases). V lost 7 bases to trimming and J lost 3 bases, with 19 bases between them. Germline CDR1 SGHRS, CDR2 YFSETQ. There are 16 residues in the CDR3. CDR3 loop: CASHAGHLTYTGELFF. DNA of the CDR3: TGCGCCAGCCACGCCGGACACTTAACGTACACCGGGGAGCTGTTTTTT.

The rearrangement links TRBV2 to TRBJ1-6, with D possibly TRBD1 on 6 matching bases. CDR1 and CDR2 (germline): SNHLY, FYNNEI. V was clipped by 3 bases and J by 7 bases, with 16 bases between them. The CDR3 runs to 16 residues. CDR3 coding DNA: TGTGCCAGCAGTGATAGGGCACAGGGTTACAATTCACCCCTCCACTTT. It codes for CASSDRAQGYNSPLHF.

The J gene is TRBJ1-1, the V gene TRBV10-2; 9 bases align to TRBD1. The CDR3 is 17 residues long. V shed 3 bases and J 3 bases; nucleotides not matched to a gene: 11. Germline CDR1 and CDR2: WSHSY and SAAADI. This CDR3 reads CASSDPRDRELYTEAFF. The CDR3 DNA sequence: TGCGCCAGCAGTGACCCCCGGGACAGGGAATTGTACACTGAAGCTTTCTTT.

The chain couples TRBV4-2 to TRBJ1-3; 7 bases align to TRBD1. Germline CDR1 and CDR2: LGHNA and YNFKEQ. Losses at the gene ends were 1 base for V and 1 base for J; bases not matched to a gene: 4. The CDR3 runs 16 residues. The CDR3 sequence is CASSQGQGRSGNTIYF. DNA of the CDR3: TGTGCCAGCAGCCAAGGACAGGGAAGGTCTGGAAACACCATATATTTT.

The chain carries TRBV5-1 and TRBJ1-2; D perhaps matches TRBD1 (6 bases). CDR3 length equals 15 residues. The germline V gene has CDR1 SGHRS and CDR2 YFSETQ. V was pared by 1 base and J by 2 bases, with 12 bases between. The CDR3 loop reads CASSLSHRENYGYTF. In nucleotides, the CDR3 is TGCGCCAGCAGCTTGTCCCACAGGGAAAACTATGGCTACACCTTC.

The V and J genes are TRBV28 and TRBJ1-6; D not certain. Germline assignment: CDR1 MDHEN and CDR2 SYDVKM. V was trimmed by 3 bases and J by 0 bases, leaving 9 bases between them. The CDR3 is made up of 16 amino acids. This CDR3 is CASSFPTSSYNSPLHF. In nucleotides, the CDR3 is TGTGCCAGCAGTTTCCCAACAAGCTCCTATAATTCACCCCTCCACTTT.

The chain joins TRBV11-2 to TRBJ1-1; a weak D match, TRBD1 (6 bases). With 0 bases removed from V and 7 bases from J, the gap between germline ends came to 12 bases. Germline V gives CDR1 SGHAT, CDR2 FQNNGV. The CDR3 is 14 residues long. The CDR3 is CASSLDQGRGEAFF. In nucleotides, the CDR3 is TGTGCCAGCAGCTTAGATCAGGGGAGAGGTGAAGCTTTCTTT.

The gene calls are TRBV27 and TRBJ2-3; 13 bases are a match to TRBD2. There are 13 residues in the CDR3. V lost 10 bases, J lost 5 bases, and 3 bases stayed unmatched. CDR1 MNHEY and CDR2 SMNVEV come from the germline V gene (reference sequence). CDR3 DNA sequence: TGTGCCATAGGGACTAGCGGGATAGATACGCAGTATTTT. This codes for CAIGTSGIDTQYF.

The rearrangement uses TRBV6-5 and TRBJ2-5; 7 positions agree with TRBD2. The length of the CDR3 is 13 residues. V shed 7 bases, J shed 11 bases, and the junction held 13 bases outside the gene matches. Germline assignment: CDR1 MNHEY and CDR2 SVGAGI. The CDR3 region is CASTSPGGYRQYF. CDR3 nucleotide sequence: TGTGCCAGCACTTCCCCCGGGGGGTACAGGCAGTACTTC.

This clone came up once. The J gene is TRBJ2-1, the V gene TRBV5-6; no clear D gene. The germline V and J ends were trimmed by 2 bases and 5 bases, with 8 bases remaining between them. The CDR3 sequence is 13 residues long. Germline values: CDR1 SGHDT, CDR2 YYEEEE. In nucleotides, the CDR3 is TGTGCCAGCAGCTTTGGCCCAAACAATGAGCAGTTCTTC. This sequence encodes CASSFGPNNEQFF.

This clone came up a few times. Additional DNA sequences in this sample encode the identical CDR3. The chain couples TRBV10-2 to TRBJ1-1, with 7 bases aligning to TRBD1. The CDR3 is 14 amino acids. Germline values: CDR1 WSHSY, CDR2 SAAADI. The junction had 3 bases not matched to a gene; V was cut back by 0 bases and J by 5 bases. The CDR3 protein is CASSESRGNTEAFF. CDR3 in DNA: TGCGCCAGCAGTGAGTCCAGGGGGAATACTGAAGCTTTCTTT.

CDR3 sequence (DNA): TGTGCCAGCTCACCACCCAACAGGGGGCCGGGGAACACTGAAGCTTTCTTT. This translates into CASSPPNRGPGNTEAFF. The V and J genes are TRBV18 and TRBJ1-1; 9 bases align to TRBD1. V shed 0 bases and J 1 base; nucleotides not matched to a gene: 6. Germline-derived CDR1 and CDR2 are KGHSH and LQKENI. CDR3 size: 17 residues. Looking up the rest from reference TRBV18 and TRBJ1-1 gives the full variable domain: NAGVMQNPRHLVRRRGQEARLRCSPMKGHSHVYWYRQLPEEGLKFMVYLQKENIIDESGMPKERFSAEFPKEGPSILRIQQVVRGDSAAYFCASSPPNRGPGNTEAFFGQGTRLTVV.

This clone was detected once. The chain has TRBV5-1 and TRBJ2-3; D remains ambiguous. Trimming took 6 bases from V and 0 from J, leaving 17 bases between them. The length of the CDR3 is 16 residues. Germline V gene sequence: CDR1 SGHRS, CDR2 YFSETQ. The CDR3 nucleotides read TGCGCCAGCACTATTGCGGCCAGCACTAGCACAGATACGCAGTATTTT. Translating gives CASTIAASTSTDTQYF.

The chain is built from TRBV6-1 and TRBJ2-2; D possibly corresponds to TRBD1 (5 bases). The V and J ends lost 2 bases and 3 bases respectively, with 7 bases between them. Germline CDR1 reads MNHNS; CDR2 reads SASEGT. The CDR3 runs to 14 residues. The CDR3 loop reads CASSEQGHTGELFF. The CDR3, as DNA: TGTGCCAGCAGTGAACAGGGTCACACCGGGGAGCTGTTTTTT.

This sequence joins TRBV7-6 and TRBJ2-7; 8 nucleotides agree with TRBD1. Germline V CDR1 and CDR2: SGHVS, FNYEAQ. The CDR3 spans 14 residues. V trimming: 4 bases; J trimming: 1 base; junction bases outside the gene matches: 3. CDR3 protein: CASSSGGFSYEQYF. CDR3 sequence (DNA): TGTGCCAGCAGCTCAGGGGGCTTTTCCTACGAGCAGTACTTC. The entire variable domain, with the rest obtained from reference TRBV7-6 and TRBJ2-7, is as follows: GAGVSQSPRYKVTKRGQDVALRCDPISGHVSLYWYRQALGQGPEFLTYFNYEAQQDKSGLPNDRFSAERPEGSISTLTIQRTEQRDSAMYRCASSSGGFSYEQYFGPGTRLTVT.

The V and J genes are TRBV21-1 and TRBJ1-2; the D call TRBD1 from the table was never checked on the DNA. TRBV21-1 is labeled a pseudogene. The CDR3 loop spans 16 amino acids. As DNA, the CDR3 is TGTGCCAGCAGCAGACAGACAGGCACGGTTAGCTATGGCTACACCTTC. Translated, it gives CASSRQTGTVSYGYTF.

This clone was recorded once. The chain has TRBV12-2 and TRBJ1-3; the table calls TRBD1, which could not be checked here. TRBV12-2 is labeled a pseudogene. The CDR3 is 15 amino acids. The CDR3 DNA follows: TGTGCAAGTCGCCTACAGGGTCCCTCTGGAAACACCATATATTTT. It specifies CASRLQGPSGNTIYF.

This clone was seen once. The chain combines TRBV2 with TRBJ2-2; D might be TRBD1 (6 bases). The V and J ends lost 7 bases and 1 base respectively, with 13 bases between them. The CDR3 is made up of 15 amino acids. Germline CDR1 SNHLY, CDR2 FYNNEI. Here the CDR3 DNA reads TGTGCCAGCACTCCCGGGACACTGAACACCGGGGAGCTGTTTTTT. Translated, it gives CASTPGTLNTGELFF. Together with reference TRBV2 and TRBJ2-2, the CDR3 gives the full variable domain: EPEVTQTPSHQVTQMGQEVILRCVPISNHLYFYWYRQILGQKVEFLVSFYNNEISEKSEIFDDQFSVERPDGSNFTLKIRSTKLEDSAMYFCASTPGTLNTGELFFGEGSRLTVL.

The chain links TRBV7-6 to TRBJ1-4; 9 bases line up with TRBD1. V was pared by 6 bases and J by 3 bases, with 11 bases of the junction left unmatched. The germline V gene encodes CDR1 SGHVS and CDR2 FNYEAQ. The CDR3 is 17 amino acids. DNA for the CDR3: TGTGCCAGCAGTCAACAAACAGGGGGCGCATCTAATGAAAAACTGTTTTTT. Translated: CASSQQTGGASNEKLFF.

The chain recombines TRBV5-1 with TRBJ1-2, with 7 positions matching TRBD1. After removal of 4 bases from V and 0 bases from J, the junction contained 12 bases not matched to a gene. The CDR3 has 17 residues. Germline values: CDR1 SGHRS, CDR2 YFSETQ. CDR3 region: CASSRSAGTAPNYGYTF. As DNA, the CDR3 is TGCGCCAGCAGCCGTAGTGCCGGGACAGCACCTAACTATGGCTACACCTTC.

A note on this clone: A read error may produce the germline difference seen at one junction end. V and J are TRBV7-7 and TRBJ1-4; D is unclear. The V gene's germline CDR1 is SSHAT and CDR2 FNYEAQ (reference sequence). CDR3 size: 13 residues. The CDR3 is CASSFTANEKLFF. CDR3 sequence (DNA): TGTGCTAGCAGCTTTACAGCTAATGAAAAACTGTTTTTT.

The gene calls are TRBV6-5 and TRBJ2-5, with D tentatively TRBD1 (6 bases). This CDR3 region has 14 residues. Trimming stripped 6 bases from V and 5 bases from J, with 16 bases between. Germline V gene lookup returns CDR1 MNHEY and CDR2 SVGAGI. In nucleotides, the CDR3 is TGTGCCAGCAGGAGGGGGATTTTGGGGGAGACCCAGTACTTC. This sequence encodes CASRRGILGETQYF.

The chain couples TRBV19 to TRBJ1-5, with D perhaps TRBD1 (6 bases). Germline CDR1 and CDR2: LNHDA and SQIVND (reference sequence). CDR3 size: 17 residues. V dropped 9 bases and J dropped 3 bases, with 24 bases sitting between them. This CDR3 reads CASARGTGYKDNQPQHF. Written as DNA, the CDR3 is TGTGCCAGCGCACGGGGAACAGGGTATAAGGACAATCAGCCCCAGCATTTT.